This T cell receptor (beta chain) was identified in a study of T cell responses to AZD1222 COVID-19 vaccine. The CDR3 is 15 amino acids. The V gene's germline CDR1 is MDHEN and CDR2 SYDVKM. Between the trimmed V and J ends, which lost 6 bases and 3 bases, there was a span of 17 bases. Generated by immunoSEQ multiplex PCR, the TCRdb table keeps only in-frame clones and is missing some. In the table there are some 150,000 clones, about 91% of which are singletons. This sequence joins TRBV28 and TRBJ2-5; D possibly corresponds to TRBD2 (7 bases). Sequencing was performed on peripheral blood, taken on day 0 of AZD1222 vaccination. This receptor was taken from an adult in good health. The CDR3 loop reads CASSPGGGGKETQYF. The CDR3 bases are TGTGCCAGCAGCCCGGGGGGAGGGGGGAAAGAGACCCAGTACTTC.